This T cell receptor (beta chain) was captured by sequencing in a study of blood T cell repertoires in COVID-19. Study-level background: Sources were T cells, B-cell-depleted T cells, or PBMCs; the material itself was cDNA or gDNA.

The V and J ends lost 2 bases and 1 base respectively, with 11 bases between them. There are 14 residues in the CDR3. Per germline, CDR1 GTSNPN and CDR2 SVGIG (reference sequence). Libraries were prepared by immunoSEQ multiplex PCR; TCRdb keeps only in-frame clonotypes and omits some of them. The top ten clones hold about 3% of a sample with some 250,000 clones, approximately 83% of them seen once. The gene calls are TRBV30 and TRBJ1-1, with D tentatively TRBD1 (5 bases). This receptor was obtained from a woman younger than 45 who had recovered from COVID-19. The sample was peripheral blood. The DNA for the CDR3 is TGTGCCTGGAGTTTCAGGACACCGAACACTGAAGCTTTCTTT. It codes for CAWSFRTPNTEAFF. The full variable domain, rest sourced from reference TRBV30 and TRBJ1-1, is SQTIHQWPATLVQPVGSPLSLECTVEGTSNPNLYWYRQAAGRGLQLLFYSVGIGQISSEVPQNLSASRPQDRQFILSSKKLLLSDSGFYLCAWSFRTPNTEAFFGQGTRLTVV.